This is a list of T cell receptor beta chains from one sample in a study of vaccination effects on CD4 cells after COVID-19. No antigen has been identified for these receptors. TCRdb keeps only in-frame clones here, not all; method: immunoSEQ multiplex PCR. The sample has 20,000 to 25,000 clones; 69% are singletons. The starting material was CD4+ T cells from PBMCs cultured with SARS-CoV-2 spike peptides, obtained after COVID-19 vaccination. These TCRs come from a human donor who received a COVID-19 vaccine. Both conserved end residues are part of each CDR3. Fields, in order: J gene, V gene, D gene, clone size, CDR3 protein, CDR3 DNA. The D gene is left open where the match is weak. A row's size may be missing; if present it is once, few, many or a size class.

>TRBJ2-7|TRBV25-1|-|-
CASSEGHPRRDEQYF
TGTGCCAGCAGTGAAGGACATCCCCGGAGGGACGAGCAGTACTTC
>TRBJ1-2|TRBV18|-|-
CASSPPNGSGYTF
TGTGCCAGCTCACCACCGAACGGGAGCGGCTACACCTTC
>TRBJ2-1|TRBV5-4|TRBD2|-
CASSSGGPIIENSEQFF
TGTGCCAGCAGCTCGGGGGGGCCGATAATAGAAAATAGTGAGCAGTTCTTC
>TRBJ1-4|TRBV5-1|TRBD1|-
CASSFGTASEKLFF
TGCGCCAGCAGCTTCGGGACAGCCAGTGAAAAACTGTTTTTT
>TRBJ1-1|TRBV5-1|TRBD1|-
CASSWEQGVSTEAFF
TGCGCCAGCAGCTGGGAACAGGGGGTGAGCACTGAAGCTTTCTTT
>TRBJ2-1|TRBV10-2|-|-
CASSEQGPSYNEQFF
TGCGCCAGCAGTGAACAGGGTCCCTCCTACAATGAGCAGTTCTTC
>TRBJ2-1|TRBV24-1|TRBD2|-
CATSDLKSASGGLGNEQFF
TGTGCCACCAGTGATTTGAAGTCGGCTAGCGGGGGTTTGGGCAATGAGCAGTTCTTC
>TRBJ2-3|TRBV19|-|-
CASNPLAGAGTDTQYF
TGTGCCAGTAACCCGCTGGCCGGGGCGGGCACAGATACGCAGTATTTT
>TRBJ2-7|TRBV14|-|-
CASSQDFRGRSYEQYF
TGTGCCAGCAGCCAAGATTTCAGGGGCCGCTCCTACGAGCAGTACTTC
>TRBJ2-7|TRBV2|-|-
CASISRQGWDSYEQYF
TGTGCCAGCATCTCCCGACAAGGTTGGGACTCCTACGAGCAGTACTTC
>TRBJ2-7|TRBV11-2|-|-
CASSLRDREPLAGNGEQYF
TGTGCCAGCAGCTTAAGGGACAGGGAACCACTAGCGGGAAATGGCGAGCAGTACTTC
>TRBJ1-5|TRBV21-1|-|-
CASRGQDPLNQPQHF
TGTGCCAGCCGTGGACAGGACCCTCTCAATCAGCCCCAGCATTTT
>TRBJ2-5|TRBV10-3|TRBD2|-
CAASGSYETQYF
TGTGCCGCAAGCGGGAGCTATGAGACCCAGTACTTC
>TRBJ2-7|TRBV15|-|-
CATSRESLQTIGPYEQYF
TGTGCCACCAGCAGAGAGTCCCTCCAAACGATAGGACCCTACGAGCAGTACTTC
>TRBJ2-5|TRBV5-4|TRBD1|-
CASSLGQGQETQYF
TGTGCCAGCAGCTTAGGACAGGGACAAGAGACCCAGTACTTC
>TRBJ2-1|TRBV11-3|TRBD2|-
CASSLGLAGDNEQFF
TGTGCCAGCAGCTTAGGACTAGCGGGGGACAATGAGCAGTTCTTC
>TRBJ1-5|TRBV27|-|-
CASSFQGGNQPQHF
TGTGCCAGCAGTTTTCAAGGGGGCAATCAGCCCCAGCATTTT
>TRBJ2-2|TRBV6-5|-|-
CATHGTGGGELFF
TGTGCCACCCACGGCACGGGTGGCGGGGAGCTGTTTTTT
>TRBJ2-7|TRBV14|TRBD1|-
CASSPRTGTYEQYF
TGTGCCAGCAGCCCCCGGACAGGGACCTACGAGCAGTACTTC
>TRBJ2-5|TRBV4-1|TRBD2|-
CASSPMGLAEETQYF
TGCGCCAGCAGCCCTATGGGACTAGCGGAAGAGACCCAGTACTTC
>TRBJ1-4|TRBV30|-|few
CAWSGGSEKLFF
TGTGCCTGGAGTGGGGGGTCGGAAAAACTGTTTTTT
>TRBJ1-1|TRBV25-1|TRBD1|once
CASSTLNRGLTEAFF
TGTGCCAGCAGTACACTAAACAGGGGGCTCACTGAAGCTTTCTTT
>TRBJ1-1|TRBV3-1/TRBV3-2|-|once
CASSYDSTGSRTEAFF
TGTGCCAGCAGCTACGACAGCACAGGGTCGAGAACTGAAGCTTTCTTT
>TRBJ1-4|TRBV6-5|-|few
CASSLAGTNEKLFF
TGTGCCAGCAGTTTAGCAGGGACGAATGAAAAACTGTTTTTT
>TRBJ2-2|TRBV19|-|-
CASSIAAAYTGELFF
TGTGCCAGTAGTATAGCGGCGGCCTACACCGGGGAGCTGTTTTTT
>TRBJ2-3|TRBV11-2|-|-
CATPTGPRTDTQYF
TGTGCCACCCCAACGGGCCCCCGCACAGATACGCAGTATTTT
>TRBJ2-1|TRBV6-4|TRBD2|-
CASSEREHNEQFF
TGTGCCAGCAGTGAGCGGGAGCACAATGAGCAGTTCTTC
>TRBJ2-4|TRBV2|-|-
CASNPGLAKNIQYF
TGTGCCAGCAACCCAGGCCTAGCCAAAAACATTCAGTACTTC
>TRBJ1-2|TRBV4-1|-|-
CASSRSEPPGAYGYTF
TGCGCCAGCAGCCGCTCAGAACCTCCGGGGGCCTATGGCTACACCTTC
>TRBJ1-2|TRBV6-5|-|-
CASLGVGGVLGYTF
TGTGCCAGCCTTGGAGTGGGGGGAGTTCTTGGCTACACCTTC
>TRBJ1-2|TRBV27|-|-
CASSLGGSGYTF
TGTGCCAGCAGTTTAGGGGGAAGTGGCTACACCTTC
>TRBJ1-2|TRBV14|TRBD1|-
CASSQNRDRGRLGYGYTF
TGTGCCAGCAGCCAAAACCGGGACAGGGGGCGCTTGGGCTATGGCTACACCTTC
>TRBJ1-5|TRBV5-5|-|few
CASSLLGSVGQPQHF
TGTGCCAGCAGCTTACTAGGGTCGGTTGGGCAGCCCCAGCATTTT
>TRBJ1-4|TRBV20-1|-|once
CSASNEKLFF
TGCAGTGCTAGTAATGAAAAACTGTTTTTT
>TRBJ2-2|TRBV5-4|-|few
CASSLSTVSTGELFF
TGTGCCAGCAGCTTGTCCACAGTGTCAACCGGGGAGCTGTTTTTT
>TRBJ2-3|TRBV4-1|-|-
CASSQDGGKADTQYF
TGCGCCAGCAGCCAAGATGGAGGGAAAGCAGATACGCAGTATTTT
>TRBJ1-1|TRBV27|-|few
CASSSHLAARNTEAFF
TGTGCCAGCAGTTCCCATCTGGCGGCGAGGAACACTGAAGCTTTCTTT
>TRBJ1-1|TRBV5-1|-|-
CASSQEGQNTEAFF
TGCGCCAGCAGCCAGGAAGGACAGAACACTGAAGCTTTCTTT
>TRBJ2-3|TRBV7-9|TRBD1|-
CASSFGTGGVDTQYF
TGTGCCAGCAGCTTCGGGACAGGGGGCGTAGATACGCAGTATTTT
>TRBJ1-5|TRBV19|-|-
CASSRQGMSQPQHF
TGTGCCAGTAGTCGGCAGGGGATGAGTCAGCCCCAGCATTTT
>TRBJ1-2|TRBV29-1|-|few
CSVGKRGNLGYTF
TGCAGCGTTGGCAAAAGGGGCAATTTGGGCTACACCTTC
>TRBJ2-5|TRBV7-9|-|-
CASSLRRQNFQETQYF
TGTGCCAGCAGCTTGAGAAGACAAAATTTCCAAGAGACCCAGTACTTC
>TRBJ1-2|TRBV4-2|TRBD1|-
CASRKGQGDYGYTF
TGTGCCAGCAGAAAGGGACAGGGAGATTATGGCTACACCTTC
>TRBJ2-1|TRBV10-3|-|-
CAISGQLGTYNEQFF
TGTGCCATCAGTGGGCAGCTTGGGACCTACAATGAGCAGTTCTTC
>TRBJ2-7|TRBV6-1|-|-
CASSEGIFTGFYEQYF
TGTGCCAGCAGTGAGGGTATCTTCACAGGGTTCTACGAGCAGTACTTC
>TRBJ2-7|TRBV6-6|-|-
CASSYFGGPSYEQYF
TGTGCCAGCAGTTATTTCGGAGGGCCTTCCTACGAGCAGTACTTC
>TRBJ2-7|TRBV7-2|-|medium-sized
CASSFRETRISYEQYF
TGTGCCAGCAGCTTTAGAGAGACAAGGATATCCTACGAGCAGTACTTC
>TRBJ1-2|TRBV19|-|few
CASSIGGASSYGYTF
TGTGCCAGTAGTATAGGTGGGGCATCCTCATATGGCTACACCTTC
>TRBJ2-7|TRBV10-3|-|-
CAISEDDRSLYEQYF
TGTGCCATCAGTGAGGATGACAGGAGCCTCTACGAGCAGTACTTC
>TRBJ2-1|TRBV24-1|-|-
CATSESGINNEQFF
TGTGCCACCAGTGAGTCAGGGATTAACAATGAGCAGTTCTTC
>TRBJ1-1|TRBV19|TRBD1|few
CASMGLSTGVETEAFF
TGTGCCAGTATGGGCCTTTCAACAGGGGTGGAAACTGAAGCTTTCTTT
>TRBJ2-1|TRBV19|TRBD2|-
CASSILLAGLDEQFF
TGTGCCAGTAGTATTTTACTAGCGGGGTTAGATGAGCAGTTCTTC
>TRBJ1-6|TRBV6-5|TRBD1|few
CASIGGQVRVSPLHF
TGTGCCAGCATAGGGGGACAGGTTAGGGTTTCACCCCTCCACTTT
>TRBJ2-1|TRBV5-4|-|-
CASSSRVVSSSYNEQFF
TGTGCCAGCAGCTCCAGGGTGGTGTCGAGCTCCTACAATGAGCAGTTCTTC
>TRBJ1-4|TRBV4-2|-|-
CASSPQVKREKLFF
TGTGCCAGCAGCCCCCAGGTCAAGCGTGAAAAACTGTTTTTT
>TRBJ2-2|TRBV10-3|-|-
CAINNPGPGELFF
TGTGCCATCAATAATCCGGGACCCGGGGAGCTGTTTTTT
>TRBJ2-2|TRBV3-1/TRBV3-2|-|-
CASSQESLGHVSNTGELFF
TGTGCCAGCAGCCAAGAATCTCTTGGGCACGTCAGCAACACCGGGGAGCTGTTTTTT